Listed below are T cell receptor beta chains from one sample, sequenced in a study of cytomegalovirus exposure and HLA in healthy donors. Measured with immunoSEQ multiplex PCR; TCRdb has only the in-frame clones, and not every one. The profile shows 85,000 to 120,000 clones, 88% of them singletons. Sequencing input: PBMCs. These TCRs come from a woman aged 18-29 years in good health and CMV-seropositive. CDR3s include the opening cysteine and the closing phenylalanine or tryptophan. A D gene is named only where the DNA matches it firmly. Part of the rows lack a size; the others show once, few, many or a class for expanded clones.

CDR3aa	CDR3nt	abundance	d_gene	v_gene	j_gene
CASSLPVGQDTEAFF	TGTGCCAGCAGCCTACCCGTGGGGCAGGACACTGAAGCTTTCTTT	NA	NA	TRBV28	TRBJ1-1
CASSVAVTNYGYTF	TGTGCCAGCAGTGTGGCAGTTACTAACTATGGCTACACCTTC	NA	NA	TRBV6-1	TRBJ1-2
CASRTAWGQGFQDTQYF	TGTGCCAGCAGGACAGCCTGGGGACAGGGGTTCCAAGATACGCAGTATTTT	once	TRBD1	TRBV5-8	TRBJ2-3
CASSQETGGGSEKLFF	TGTGCCAGCAGCCAAGAGACAGGGGGCGGAAGTGAAAAACTGTTTTTT	NA	TRBD1	TRBV4-2	TRBJ1-4
CASSVEGLAADTQYF	TGTGCCAGCAGCGTAGAGGGACTAGCGGCAGATACGCAGTATTTT	NA	TRBD2	TRBV9	TRBJ2-3
CASSYRLAVSYEQYF	TGTGCCAGCAGTTACCGGCTAGCGGTATCCTACGAGCAGTACTTC	NA	TRBD2	TRBV6-5	TRBJ2-7
CSGTGFGQETQYF	TGCAGCGGGACAGGGTTCGGCCAAGAGACCCAGTACTTC	NA	TRBD1	TRBV29-1	TRBJ2-5
CASSNRGTPNSPLHF	TGTGCCAGCAGTAATAGGGGCACCCCGAATTCACCCCTCCACTTT	NA	NA	TRBV28	TRBJ1-6
CASSSGKEYGYTF	TGCGCCAGCAGCTCGGGGAAAGAATATGGCTACACCTTC	NA	NA	TRBV4-3	TRBJ1-2
CASSPSIKLEKLFF	TGTGCCAGCAGTCCCTCTATTAAACTAGAAAAACTGTTTTTT	NA	NA	TRBV27	TRBJ1-4
CASRQGAAGGYTF	TGTGCCAGCAGACAGGGGGCTGCTGGTGGCTACACCTTC	NA	TRBD1	TRBV6-4	TRBJ1-2
CASSVKGQGAFNYGYTF	TGTGCCAGCAGCGTCAAGGGACAGGGGGCGTTCAACTATGGCTACACCTTC	NA	TRBD1	TRBV7-2	TRBJ1-2
CASSEEVAGETQYF	TGCGCCAGCAGTGAGGAGGTAGCTGGTGAGACCCAGTACTTC	NA	NA	TRBV10-1	TRBJ2-5
CASSIELGGMRETQYF	TGTGCCAGCAGCATAGAGCTAGGGGGTATGAGAGAGACCCAGTACTTC	NA	NA	TRBV7-9	TRBJ2-5
CASSLLLGHSSGNTIYF	TGTGCCAGCAGCCTACTCTTGGGACACAGCTCTGGAAACACCATATATTTT	NA	NA	TRBV7-9	TRBJ1-3
CASSGTGAFGNTIYF	TGTGCCAGCAGCGGGACAGGGGCGTTTGGAAACACCATATATTTT	once	TRBD1	TRBV9	TRBJ1-3
CASSAGQGVQPQHF	TGTGCCAGCAGCGCCGGACAGGGGGTGCAGCCCCAGCATTTT	NA	TRBD1	TRBV7-9	TRBJ1-5
CASRSWGRGGANVLTF	TGTGCCAGTAGGAGCTGGGGGCGAGGTGGGGCCAACGTCCTGACTTTC	NA	NA	TRBV19	TRBJ2-6
CASRAAYTYGYTF	TGTGCCAGCAGGGCGGCCTACACATATGGCTACACCTTC	NA	NA	TRBV25-1	TRBJ1-2
CASSQDVQGRQPQHF	TGCGCCAGCAGCCAAGATGTTCAGGGGCGGCAGCCCCAGCATTTT	NA	NA	TRBV4-1	TRBJ1-5
CASTTDNEQFF	TGTGCCAGCACCACAGACAATGAGCAGTTCTTC	NA	NA	TRBV6-6	TRBJ2-1
CASSIRRDRVTQYF	TGTGCCAGCAGCATTCGCCGGGACAGGGTTACGCAGTATTTT	NA	TRBD1	TRBV5-5	TRBJ2-3
CASSIGQGDGYTF	TGTGCCAGTAGTATCGGACAGGGAGATGGCTACACCTTC	NA	TRBD1	TRBV19	TRBJ1-2
CSVEVRDAYGYTF	TGCAGCGTTGAAGTCAGGGATGCTTATGGCTACACCTTC	NA	NA	TRBV29-1	TRBJ1-2
CASSRPRGNTYNEQFF	TGTGCCAGCAGCAGGCCCCGGGGGAATACCTACAATGAGCAGTTCTTC	NA	NA	TRBV5-4	TRBJ2-1
CASSPPGQGAYEQFF	TGTGCCAGCAGCCCCCCGGGACAGGGGGCCTATGAGCAGTTCTTC	NA	TRBD1	TRBV5-4	TRBJ2-1
CASSVERDNEQFF	TGTGCCAGCAGCGTAGAGAGAGACAATGAGCAGTTCTTC	NA	NA	TRBV9	TRBJ2-1
CASSSRGLGTGYGYTF	TGTGCCAGCAGCTCGCGTGGCCTAGGGACAGGTTATGGCTACACCTTC	NA	TRBD1	TRBV28	TRBJ1-2
CSVSRPGTGDTGELFF	TGCAGCGTTTCTCGTCCCGGGACAGGGGACACCGGGGAGCTGTTTTTT	once	TRBD1	TRBV29-1	TRBJ2-2
CASSVGSSTDTQYF	TGTGCCAGCAGCGTCGGGTCCAGCACAGATACGCAGTATTTT	NA	NA	TRBV9	TRBJ2-3
CASSQVRLPPYEQYF	TGTGCCAGCAGCCAAGTCCGACTACCACCCTACGAGCAGTACTTC	once	NA	TRBV14	TRBJ2-7
CASSRGVTDTQYF	TGTGCCAGCAGTCGGGGGGTGACAGATACGCAGTATTTT	once	TRBD2	TRBV27	TRBJ2-3
CASSLVRGAGNTIYF	TGTGCCAGCAGCTTAGTTAGGGGTGCTGGAAACACCATATATTTT	once	NA	TRBV7-9	TRBJ1-3
CASSVGAGGWDTQYF	TGCGCCAGCAGCGTGGGGGCAGGAGGATGGGATACGCAGTATTTT	NA	NA	TRBV4-3	TRBJ2-3
CASSLGDGQGLNTGELFF	TGTGCCAGCAGCTTAGGGGATGGACAGGGATTGAACACCGGGGAGCTGTTTTTT	NA	TRBD1	TRBV7-8	TRBJ2-2
CATRQGGTDTQYF	TGTGCCACCAGACAGGGAGGCACAGATACGCAGTATTTT	NA	NA	TRBV15	TRBJ2-3
CASSLEQGRTEAFF	TGTGCCAGCAGCTTGGAACAGGGCCGGACTGAAGCTTTCTTT	few	NA	TRBV5-4	TRBJ1-1
CAVSQGAVGELFF	TGTGCCGTGTCACAGGGGGCGGTCGGGGAGCTGTTTTTT	NA	TRBD1	TRBV10-3	TRBJ2-2
CASSSGQDEKLFF	TGTGCCAGCAGCTCGGGACAGGATGAAAAACTGTTTTTT	few	TRBD1	TRBV11-2	TRBJ1-4
CASSQDFRTGGQPQHF	TGCGCCAGCAGCCAAGACTTTAGGACAGGGGGCCAGCCCCAGCATTTT	NA	TRBD1	TRBV4-3	TRBJ1-5
CAISPTKGQFSGANVLTF	TGTGCCATCAGTCCGACCAAAGGACAGTTCTCTGGGGCCAACGTCCTGACTTTC	NA	NA	TRBV10-3	TRBJ2-6
CASTPQGSGNTIYF	TGTGCCAGCACGCCCCAGGGCTCCGGAAACACCATATATTTT	NA	NA	TRBV19	TRBJ1-3
CATSRHREGYTF	TGTGCCACCAGCCGTCACAGGGAAGGCTACACCTTC	few	NA	TRBV15	TRBJ1-2
CASSLMGTSGFNEQFF	TGTGCCAGCAGCTTAATGGGGACTAGCGGTTTCAATGAGCAGTTCTTC	NA	TRBD2	TRBV7-2	TRBJ2-1
CASSLAQGYQETQYF	TGTGCCAGCAGCTTAGCCCAGGGGTACCAAGAGACCCAGTACTTC	NA	NA	TRBV7-9	TRBJ2-5
CASSFGGGSGANVLTF	TGCGCCAGCAGCTTCGGGGGGGGGTCTGGGGCCAACGTCCTGACTTTC	NA	TRBD2	TRBV5-1	TRBJ2-6
CASSLGGGTDTQYF	TGTGCCAGCAGTTTGGGAGGGGGCACAGATACGCAGTATTTT	NA	TRBD2	TRBV27	TRBJ2-3
CASSPGQGGNTEAFF	TGTGCCAGCAGTCCGGGACAGGGGGGGAACACTGAAGCTTTCTTT	once	TRBD1	TRBV28	TRBJ1-1
CASSQDGGQGGQPQHF	TGTGCCAGCAGCCAAGACGGAGGACAGGGGGGTCAGCCCCAGCATTTT	NA	TRBD1	TRBV4-2	TRBJ1-5
CASTRGATGADTQYF	TGCGCCAGCACGCGGGGGGCCACCGGAGCAGATACGCAGTATTTT	NA	TRBD2	TRBV4-3	TRBJ2-3
CASSQIAGAPPADTQYF	TGCGCCAGCAGCCAGATAGCGGGGGCCCCTCCTGCAGATACGCAGTATTTT	NA	TRBD2	TRBV4-1	TRBJ2-3
CASSIRGFSHEQYF	TGTGCCAGTAGTATCAGGGGTTTCTCCCACGAGCAGTACTTC	NA	NA	TRBV19	TRBJ2-7
CASTPRGQGSYEQYF	TGTGCCAGCACCCCCAGGGGACAGGGGTCCTACGAGCAGTACTTC	NA	TRBD1	TRBV11-3	TRBJ2-7
CASSPDRGYPYEQYF	TGTGCCAGCAGCCCAGACAGGGGTTATCCCTACGAGCAGTACTTC	few	TRBD1	TRBV14	TRBJ2-7
CASSGGQVLLMNYGYTF	TGTGCCAGCAGCGGCGGACAGGTCCTCCTAATGAACTATGGCTACACCTTC	few	TRBD1	TRBV9	TRBJ1-2
CASSPQGNYSGNTIYF	TGTGCCAGCAGCCCACAGGGAAACTACTCTGGAAACACCATATATTTT	NA	NA	TRBV7-7	TRBJ1-3